The T cell receptor (beta chain) under discussion was sequenced for a study of cytomegalovirus exposure and HLA in healthy donors. Whole-study context: The roughly 130 validation repertoires were reported in a later analysis to have been generated on the same platform as the approximately 700 first-cohort repertoires. Study-level results: TCR beta chains numbering more than 150 were designated cytomegalovirus-associated. The classifier was said to identify cytomegalovirus status with high specificity and sensitivity. TCR clusters originating in the first cohort tended to co-occur in the roughly 130 validation repertoires, according to a later analysis.

Data came from immunoSEQ multiplex PCR; TCRdb stores just in-frame clones and leaves some out. Of fewer than 200,000 clones listed, more than 75% are singletons. This clone was counted once. Its matching antigen is unknown. CDR1 and CDR2 (germline): SQVTM, ANQGSEA. Trimming took 4 bases from V and 3 from J; bases not matched to a gene: 10. The CDR3 extends over 15 amino acids. This clonotype was obtained from a woman in her 30s in good health and CMV-seronegative. The V and J genes are TRBV29-1 and TRBJ2-5, with 8 bases identical to TRBD1. Sequenced: PBMCs. CDR3 in DNA: TGCAGCGTTGTACGGGGACCAGGGGGCAAAGAGACCCAGTACTTC. It specifies CSVVRGPGGKETQYF.